A single sample gave rise to the 31 T cell receptor beta chains below, sequenced in a study of healthy donors' naive CD4 and CD8 T cells. A linear amplification protocol produced the TCR libraries from around 0.55 ug of total RNA. TCRdb reanalysed the reads using MiXCR and keeps one entry per CDR3 protein. This table has 150,000 to 200,000 distinct CDR3 sequences, 65% to 80% appearing once. Sequencing was performed on naive CD4+ and CD8+ T cells sorted from blood, pooled from several donors. Receptor source: a pool of human donors in good health; the sample pools cells from several healthy donors.

This clonotype was found once. This chain joins TRBV29-1 and TRBJ1-1; possible D gene TRBD1, 5 bases. The germline gives CDR1 SQVTM, CDR2 ANQGSEA. Trimming pared 7 bases from V and 0 bases from J, leaving 30 bases between. The CDR3 covers 19 residues. CDR3 DNA: TGCAGCGCCCTAGGGGTTCCGGGTACCACTAAGCTGATGAACACTGAAGCTTTCTTT. Amino acid sequence: CSALGVPGTTKLMNTEAFF.

The rearrangement uses TRBV19 and TRBJ2-7, with 10 bases fitting TRBD2. The CDR3 extends over 16 amino acids. Germline V gene data show CDR1 as LNHDA and CDR2 as SQIVND (reference sequence). J was trimmed by 6 bases and V by 0 bases; bases with no gene match: 8. The CDR3 sequence: CASSIDQASGSGEQYV. In DNA form, the CDR3 reads TGTGCCAGTAGTATAGATCAGGCTAGCGGGAGTGGCGAGCAGTACGTC.

The V gene is TRBV18, the J gene TRBJ2-1, with 7 bases aligning to TRBD2. Trimming removed 0 bases from V and 12 bases from J; junction bases left unmatched: 8. This CDR3 spans 14 amino acids. Germline V gene lookup returns CDR1 KGHSH and CDR2 LQKENI. Written as DNA, the CDR3 is TGTGCCAGCTCACCACCGGGTCTTACGGGAGGGCAGTTCTTC. Protein sequence: CASSPPGLTGGQFF. The complete variable domain, with remaining parts taken from reference TRBV18 and TRBJ2-1, reads NAGVMQNPRHLVRRRGQEARLRCSPMKGHSHVYWYRQLPEEGLKFMVYLQKENIIDESGMPKERFSAEFPKEGPSILRIQQVVRGDSAAYFCASSPPGLTGGQFFGPGTRLTVL.

This clonotype was picked up a small number of times. The chain couples TRBV29-1 to TRBJ2-5; D tentatively reads TRBD1 or TRBD2 (6 bases each). CDR3 size: 14 residues. Germline V lookup: CDR1 SQVTM, CDR2 ANQGSEA. Trimming removed 6 bases at V and 5 bases at J, with 19 bases between. DNA for the CDR3: TGCAGCGTGGGGCGGAGGGGGTCGGACGAGACCCAGTACTTC. Residues: CSVGRRGSDETQYF.

The rearrangement links TRBV29-1 to TRBJ2-3; tentative D call: TRBD1 (5 bases). From germline, CDR1 is SQVTM and CDR2 ANQGSEA. Trimming removed 0 bases from V and 0 bases from J, with 10 bases in between. This CDR3 has 15 amino acids. The CDR3 protein is CSVEDTGLSTDTQYF. The CDR3 DNA reads as TGCAGCGTTGAAGATACAGGTCTAAGCACAGATACGCAGTATTTT.

V and J are TRBV24-1 and TRBJ2-3; D gene uncertain. The V gene's germline CDR1 is KGHDR and CDR2 SFDVKD. The CDR3 is made up of 15 amino acids. V was pared by 0 bases and J by 6 bases, with 12 bases between. The CDR3 loop is CATSDLNGPEDTQYF. CDR3 in DNA: TGTGCCACCAGTGATTTGAACGGGCCGGAGGATACGCAGTATTTT.

This clonotype was detected only a few times. The CDR3 here is CSVGRLAGNNEQFF. The CDR3 nucleotides are TGCAGCGTTGGACGACTAGCGGGTAACAATGAGCAGTTCTTC. This chain joins TRBV29-1 and TRBJ2-1; 10 bases are a match to TRBD2. The CDR3 is 14 residues long. Germline-derived CDR1 and CDR2 are SQVTM and ANQGSEA. V lost 4 bases and J lost 5; bases outside the gene matches: 5.

The chain joins TRBV19 to TRBJ2-1; D call uncertain. Trimming removed 4 bases at V and 3 bases at J, with 13 bases between. CDR1 and CDR2 (germline): LNHDA, SQIVND (reference sequence). This CDR3 comprises 15 residues. CDR3 nucleotide sequence: TGTGCCAGTAGTAAATGGCAGGACGTCTACAATGAGCAGTTCTTC. Translated, it gives CASSKWQDVYNEQFF.

V usage is TRBV7-9 and J usage is TRBJ2-1; D possibly corresponds to TRBD2 (6 bases). Germline V gene lookup returns CDR1 SEHNR and CDR2 FQNEAQ (reference sequence). Trimming took off 2 bases at V and 0 bases at J, with 14 bases between the two ends. The CDR3 sequence is 17 residues long. This chain's CDR3 is CASSLTRAGGSYNEQFF. As DNA, the CDR3 is TGTGCCAGCAGCTTAACCCGAGCGGGCGGCTCCTACAATGAGCAGTTCTTC.

The chain recombines TRBV30 with TRBJ1-2, with 11 nucleotides matching TRBD1. The CDR3 spans 14 residues. The V gene end was trimmed by 2 bases and the J gene end by 5 bases; junction bases not matched to a gene: 4. Per the germline V gene, CDR1 is GTSNPN and CDR2 is SVGIG (reference sequence). CDR3 amino acids: CAWSSGQGAYGYTF. The CDR3, as DNA: TGTGCCTGGAGTTCCGGACAGGGGGCATATGGCTACACCTTC.

The chain is built from TRBV27 and TRBJ2-7, with D possibly TRBD2 on 6 matching bases. Deletions cut 2 bases from V and 2 bases from J, with 13 bases between. The germline gives CDR1 MNHEY, CDR2 SMNVEV (reference sequence). This CDR3 contains 15 residues. As DNA, the CDR3 is TGTGCCAGCAGTTTAGCCGGGACTTTGGCCTACGAGCAGTACTTC. Amino acid sequence: CASSLAGTLAYEQYF.

The CDR3 coding sequence is TGTGCCAGTAGTGCTACAGGGGGCGGAAGAACTGAAGCTTTCTTT. As protein: CASSATGGGRTEAFF. The rearrangement uses TRBV19 and TRBJ1-1; 9 bases are shared with TRBD1. Germline V gives CDR1 LNHDA, CDR2 SQIVND (reference sequence). The V segment lost 5 bases and the J segment 5 bases; nucleotides outside the gene matches: 9. The CDR3 consists of 15 residues.

The chain has TRBV6-5 and TRBJ2-1; tentative D call: TRBD1 (6 bases). The CDR3 sequence is 16 residues long. Germline V gene lookup returns CDR1 MNHEY and CDR2 SVGAGI. Trimming took 9 bases from V and 4 from J, leaving 22 bases between them. The CDR3 region has the DNA TGTGCCAGTTTAGACAGGTCGCCGCGTCTTTACAATGAGCAGTTCTTC. Amino acids: CASLDRSPRLYNEQFF.

The chain combines TRBV29-1 with TRBJ1-6; D may be TRBD1 (6 bases). The CDR3 contains 13 residues. The germline V gene has CDR1 SQVTM and CDR2 ANQGSEA. The ends were cut back, 5 bases at V and 5 bases at J, with 10 bases in the middle. In DNA, the CDR3 is TGCAGCGTTCGCAGGGGCGATAATTCACCCCTCCACTTT. This translates into CSVRRGDNSPLHF.

The chain employs TRBV27 and TRBJ1-6; D unclear. Germline CDR1 reads MNHEY; CDR2 reads SMNVEV (reference sequence). There are 12 residues in the CDR3. Trimming took 2 bases from V and 11 from J, leaving 7 bases between them. In DNA form, the CDR3 reads TGTGCCAGCAGTTTAACGGGAGCACCCCTCCACTTT. Protein: CASSLTGAPLHF.

The gene calls are TRBV30 and TRBJ1-5, with D possibly matching TRBD1 (5 bases). Germline V gene sequence: CDR1 GTSNPN, CDR2 SVGIG (reference sequence). CDR3 length: 13 residues. Trimming cost V 1 base and J 1 base, with 5 bases left between them. CDR3 amino acids: CAWSGGSNQPQHF. As DNA, the CDR3 is TGTGCCTGGAGTGGGGGGAGCAATCAGCCCCAGCATTTT. The whole variable domain, filled in from reference TRBV30 and TRBJ1-5, reads SQTIHQWPATLVQPVGSPLSLECTVEGTSNPNLYWYRQAAGRGLQLLFYSVGIGQISSEVPQNLSASRPQDRQFILSSKKLLLSDSGFYLCAWSGGSNQPQHFGDGTRLSIL.

This clonotype has only one observation. V is TRBV20-1 and J is TRBJ2-5; a possible D gene is TRBD2 (5 bases). The V end was cut by 0 bases, the J end by 4 bases, with 12 bases between. Germline CDR1 is DFQATT and CDR2 is SNEGSKA (reference sequence). The CDR3 loop spans 14 amino acids. The CDR3 sequence: CSAREAVRGETQYF. In nucleotides, the CDR3 is TGCAGTGCTAGAGAAGCGGTACGCGGAGAGACCCAGTACTTC.

The V and J genes are TRBV20-1 and TRBJ1-5; 9 bases map to TRBD1. V was clipped by 6 bases and J by 4 bases; unmatched bases: 7. The CDR3 extends over 14 amino acids. Germline CDR1 DFQATT, CDR2 SNEGSKA (reference sequence). The CDR3 region has the DNA TGCAGTGCCGGACGGACAGGGGAGAATCAGCCCCAGCATTTT. It specifies CSAGRTGENQPQHF.

This sequence joins TRBV29-1 and TRBJ1-1; D not certain. This CDR3 is 12 amino acids long. Looked up from germline, CDR1 is SQVTM and CDR2 is ANQGSEA. The CDR3 region is CSGDLEGTEAFF. For the CDR3, the DNA is TGCAGTGGAGACCTCGAGGGCACTGAAGCTTTCTTT.

The V call is TRBV18, the J call TRBJ2-2; 7 bases match TRBD1. Germline-derived CDR1 and CDR2 are KGHSH and LQKENI. CDR3 length: 15 residues. V shed 3 bases, J shed 1 base, and the junction held 2 bases outside the gene matches. The CDR3 reads CASSPWTGNTGELFF. CDR3 DNA sequence: TGTGCCAGCTCACCTTGGACAGGGAACACCGGGGAGCTGTTTTTT.

On this clonotype: One end of the junction fails to match germline, which may point to a read error. The chain combines TRBV27 with TRBJ1-2; D not certain. Per germline, CDR1 MNHEY and CDR2 SMNVEV (reference sequence). The CDR3 extends over 14 amino acids. The CDR3 bases are TGTGCCAGCAGTATATCCGGATCTAACTATGGCTACACCTTC. It specifies CASSISGSNYGYTF.

The V call is TRBV4-1, the J call TRBJ2-7; 8 bases agree with TRBD1. Germline V gives CDR1 MGHRA, CDR2 YSYEKL. This CDR3 comprises 15 residues. Trimming took 4 bases from V and 0 from J; bases not matched to a gene: 5. CDR3 bases: TGCGCCAGCAGCCCGGGACAGGCGATCTCCTACGAGCAGTACTTC. Amino acids: CASSPGQAISYEQYF.

V gene TRBV29-1 combines with J gene TRBJ2-1; tentative D call: TRBD1 (5 bases). V shed 7 bases and J shed 7 bases, with 14 bases lying between them. In germline, CDR1 is SQVTM, CDR2 ANQGSEA. This CDR3 comprises 12 residues. CDR3 nucleotide sequence: TGCAGCGCTGCAGGGCGTAGAAATGAGCAGTTCTTC. Its protein is CSAAGRRNEQFF.

The chain joins TRBV29-1 to TRBJ1-5, with D possibly matching TRBD1 (5 bases). Trimming took off 4 bases at V and 6 bases at J, with 13 bases between the two ends. The germline V gene encodes CDR1 SQVTM and CDR2 ANQGSEA. The CDR3 extends over 13 amino acids. The CDR3 region has the DNA TGCAGCGTTGTTGTTAGTACAGGTCAGCCCCAGCATTTT. Translating gives CSVVVSTGQPQHF. The full variable domain, with the rest looked up from reference TRBV29-1 and TRBJ1-5, is SAVISQKPSRDICQRGTSLTIQCQVDSQVTMMFWYRQQPGQSLTLIATANQGSEATYESGFVIDKFPISRPNLTFSTLTVSNMSPEDSSIYLCSVVVSTGQPQHFGDGTRLSIL.

The rearrangement uses TRBV5-8 and TRBJ2-1, with 10 bases fitting TRBD2. CDR1 and CDR2 (germline): SGHTS, YDEGEE. CDR3 length: 17 amino acids. V trimming: 4 bases; J trimming: 4 bases; junction bases outside the gene matches: 11. The CDR3 here is CASSEIDGLAAYNEQFF. CDR3 nucleotide sequence: TGTGCCAGCAGCGAAATCGACGGACTAGCGGCATACAATGAGCAGTTCTTC.

The chain recombines TRBV6-2 or TRBV6-3 with TRBJ1-1; the D gene is possibly TRBD1 (6 bases). Trimming pared 5 bases from V and 6 bases from J, leaving 13 bases between. CDR1 is MNHEY and CDR2 is SVGEGT in the germline V gene. This CDR3 is built from 13 residues. The CDR3 nucleotides read TGTGCCAGCAGTAAACAGGGTAGCCCTGAAGCTTTCTTT. Amino acids: CASSKQGSPEAFF.

This chain joins TRBV29-1 and TRBJ2-7; tentatively, D is TRBD2 (6 bases). The CDR3 covers 13 residues. The V end lost 6 bases, the J end lost 4 bases, and 16 bases lay between the germline ends. Germline V CDR1 and CDR2: SQVTM, ANQGSEA. This CDR3 reads CSVRSAGSYEQYF. CDR3 nucleotides: TGCAGCGTCAGAAGTGCGGGATCTTACGAGCAGTACTTC.

This rearrangement joins TRBV5-5 to TRBJ2-1; D is ambiguous. Germline loops: CDR1 SGHKS, CDR2 YYEKEE (reference sequence). The CDR3 length is 16 residues. The V end lost 3 bases, the J end lost 4 bases, and 17 bases lay between the germline ends. CDR3 in amino acids: CASSSHPQPEYNEQFF. The CDR3 DNA sequence: TGTGCCAGCAGCTCTCATCCCCAACCAGAGTACAATGAGCAGTTCTTC.

This clonotype occurred a few times. The rearrangement joins TRBV19 to TRBJ1-6; D uncertain. This CDR3 region has 14 residues. Germline V gene data show CDR1 as LNHDA and CDR2 as SQIVND (reference sequence). The V gene lost 2 bases and the J gene lost 14 bases, with 16 bases spanning the gap. The CDR3 loop reads CASSINHGAMALHF. CDR3 sequence (DNA): TGTGCCAGTAGTATAAACCACGGCGCAATGGCCCTCCACTTT.

The chain employs TRBV7-2 and TRBJ2-3; 10 nucleotides line up with TRBD2. Germline CDR1 reads SGHTA; CDR2 reads FQGNSA. This CDR3 comprises 15 residues. V trimming: 4 bases; J trimming: 4 bases; junction bases outside the gene matches: 5. The CDR3 DNA is TGTGCCAGCAGCTACAATAGCGGGAGGCCAGATACGCAGTATTTT. Amino acid sequence: CASSYNSGRPDTQYF.

The rearrangement joins TRBV5-1 to TRBJ1-1, with 7 nucleotides matching TRBD1. The CDR3 extends over 15 amino acids. The germline V gene has CDR1 SGHRS and CDR2 YFSETQ. J gave up 1 base and V 2 bases, and 5 bases lay outside the gene matches. DNA for the CDR3: TGCGCCAGCAGCTTTTGGACAGGCCAGAACACTGAAGCTTTCTTT. Translating it yields CASSFWTGQNTEAFF.